The rows below give T cell receptor beta chains drawn from one sample of a study of blood T cell repertoires in COVID-19. Profiling relied on immunoSEQ multiplex PCR, and the TCRdb table lists in-frame clones only, not all of them. The sample contains about 230,000 clones, 80% to 85% of which appear only once. The specimen sequenced was peripheral blood. The receptors were gathered from a middle-aged man with acute or convalescent COVID-19. The CDR3 runs from the conserved cysteine through the conserved F or W. Each record gives: CDR3 protein, CDR3 DNA, D gene, J gene, V gene, clone size. D genes are given only for firm matches. A clone size is listed for some rows: how often the clone was seen (once, few, many), or a class if it is expanded.

CDR3: CASTRAGVDYGYTF
DNA: TGTGCCAGCACTCGAGCGGGGGTTGACTATGGCTACACCTTC
D: -
J: TRBJ1-2
V: TRBV2
size: -

CDR3: CASSPFVPGAGAYEQYF
DNA: TGTGCCAGCTCACCATTCGTCCCCGGGGCAGGGGCCTACGAGCAGTACTTC
D: -
J: TRBJ2-7
V: TRBV18
size: -

CDR3: CASRKYSGGYTF
DNA: TGTGCCAGCCGAAAATACAGTGGTGGCTACACCTTC
D: -
J: TRBJ1-2
V: TRBV19
size: -

CDR3: CASSSVIGRADEQYF
DNA: TGTGCCAGCAGCTCCGTGATCGGGAGGGCCGACGAGCAGTACTTC
D: TRBD2
J: TRBJ2-7
V: TRBV7-2
size: -

CDR3: CASSMTGINEKLFF
DNA: TGTGCCAGTAGTATGACAGGGATCAATGAAAAACTGTTTTTT
D: TRBD1
J: TRBJ1-4
V: TRBV19
size: -

CDR3: CASSEAFFRDSYGYTF
DNA: TGTGCCAGCAGTGAAGCGTTCTTCCGGGACAGCTATGGCTACACCTTC
D: TRBD1
J: TRBJ1-2
V: TRBV6-1
size: -

CDR3: CASSEERDQPQHF
DNA: TGTGCCAGCAGTGAAGAGAGAGATCAGCCCCAGCATTTT
D: -
J: TRBJ1-5
V: TRBV6-1
size: -

CDR3: CAAADLNTGELFF
DNA: TGTGCAGCGGCGGACCTCAACACCGGGGAGCTGTTTTTT
D: -
J: TRBJ2-2
V: TRBV5-5
size: -

CDR3: CASRDSNYGYTF
DNA: TGTGCCAGCAGGGACAGTAACTATGGCTACACCTTC
D: -
J: TRBJ1-2
V: TRBV12-3/TRBV12-4
size: -

CDR3: CASSFTGNRYTF
DNA: TGTGCCAGCAGTTTTACGGGGAATCGCTACACCTTC
D: -
J: TRBJ1-2
V: TRBV12-3/TRBV12-4
size: -

CDR3: CASSELAGVRVETQYF
DNA: TGTGCCAGCAGCGAACTAGCGGGAGTCAGGGTGGAGACCCAGTACTTC
D: TRBD2
J: TRBJ2-5
V: TRBV9
size: -

CDR3: CSVEDSGGASSPYEQYF
DNA: TGCAGCGTTGAAGATTCGGGGGGGGCAAGTTCCCCCTACGAGCAGTACTTC
D: TRBD2
J: TRBJ2-7
V: TRBV29-1
size: once

CDR3: CATSDSGHRQETQYF
DNA: TGTGCCACCAGTGACTCGGGACACAGACAAGAGACCCAGTACTTC
D: -
J: TRBJ2-5
V: TRBV24-1
size: -

CDR3: CASSQDQVAGAYTGELFF
DNA: TGCGCCAGCAGCCAAGATCAGGTAGCGGGCGCCTACACCGGGGAGCTGTTTTTT
D: TRBD2
J: TRBJ2-2
V: TRBV4-1
size: -

CDR3: CASNQLAGSTDTQYF
DNA: TGTGCCAGCAACCAACTAGCGGGCAGCACAGATACGCAGTATTTT
D: TRBD2
J: TRBJ2-3
V: TRBV6-5
size: -

CDR3: CASSEDRRGTEAFF
DNA: TGCGCCAGCAGCGAGGACAGGCGGGGCACTGAAGCTTTCTTT
D: TRBD1
J: TRBJ1-1
V: TRBV5-1
size: -

CDR3: CASSVDIDYNSPLHF
DNA: TGTGCCAGCAGCGTAGATATAGATTATAATTCACCCCTCCACTTT
D: -
J: TRBJ1-6
V: TRBV9
size: once

CDR3: CASSQELGQGYKKLFF
DNA: TGCGCCAGCAGCCAAGAGTTGGGACAGGGTTACAAAAAACTGTTTTTT
D: TRBD1
J: TRBJ1-4
V: TRBV4-3
size: -

CDR3: CAITRDNYSNQPQHF
DNA: TGCGCCATTACCCGGGACAATTATAGCAATCAGCCCCAGCATTTT
D: -
J: TRBJ1-5
V: TRBV10-1
size: -

CDR3: CASSPTSPGFPFDEQFF
DNA: TGCGCCAGCAGCCCCACCAGTCCAGGGTTCCCCTTCGATGAGCAGTTCTTC
D: -
J: TRBJ2-1
V: TRBV4-3
size: -

CDR3: CASSSRDRLNHNEQFF
DNA: TGTGCCAGCAGTTCCCGGGACAGACTAAACCACAATGAGCAGTTCTTC
D: TRBD1
J: TRBJ2-1
V: TRBV6-6
size: -

CDR3: CASSIALAPGQGNTIYF
DNA: TGTGCCAGTAGTATAGCCTTAGCCCCCGGACAAGGAAACACCATATATTTT
D: -
J: TRBJ1-3
V: TRBV19
size: few

CDR3: CASSPQPGLAGVNEQFF
DNA: TGCGCCAGCAGCCCCCAACCGGGACTAGCGGGAGTAAATGAGCAGTTCTTC
D: TRBD2
J: TRBJ2-1
V: TRBV5-1
size: many

CDR3: CASSGSGYNNEQFF
DNA: TGTGCCAGCAGTGGGAGCGGCTATAATAATGAGCAGTTCTTC
D: -
J: TRBJ2-1
V: TRBV28
size: -

CDR3: CASSLGSRYEQYF
DNA: TGTGCCAGCAGTTTAGGGAGTCGCTACGAGCAGTACTTC
D: -
J: TRBJ2-7
V: TRBV12-3/TRBV12-4
size: -

CDR3: CASSPSSGSGVETQYF
DNA: TGCGCCAGCAGTCCCTCTAGCGGGAGTGGAGTAGAGACCCAGTACTTC
D: TRBD2
J: TRBJ2-5
V: TRBV5-1
size: -

CDR3: CASSIEGGYEQYF
DNA: TGTGCCAGTAGTATTGAAGGGGGCTACGAGCAGTACTTC
D: -
J: TRBJ2-7
V: TRBV19
size: -

CDR3: CASSLERGAYEQYF
DNA: TGTGCCAGCAGCTTAGAACGGGGTGCTTACGAGCAGTACTTC
D: -
J: TRBJ2-7
V: TRBV7-2
size: -

CDR3: CSAPPGLAGTDTQYF
DNA: TGCAGCGCGCCCCCGGGACTAGCAGGGACAGATACGCAGTATTTT
D: TRBD2
J: TRBJ2-3
V: TRBV29-1
size: -

CDR3: CASSLLGVGGGELFF
DNA: TGTGCCAGCAGCTTATTAGGGGTCGGGGGAGGTGAACTGTTTTTT
D: -
J: TRBJ1-4
V: TRBV5-5
size: -

CDR3: CATSRGLTGDLGSPLHF
DNA: TGTGCCACCAGCAGAGGGCTGACAGGGGATCTTGGTTCACCCCTCCACTTT
D: TRBD1
J: TRBJ1-6
V: TRBV15
size: -

CDR3: CASSDISTDTQYF
DNA: TGTGCCAGCAGTGATATCAGCACAGATACGCAGTATTTT
D: -
J: TRBJ2-3
V: TRBV25-1
size: -

CDR3: CASSRPGGYGYTF
DNA: TGTGCCAGCAGCCGCCCGGGGGGATATGGCTACACCTTC
D: -
J: TRBJ1-2
V: TRBV7-2
size: -

CDR3: CASSILPRGTGNQPQHF
DNA: TGTGCCAGTAGTATATTGCCCAGAGGTACAGGGAATCAGCCCCAGCATTTT
D: -
J: TRBJ1-5
V: TRBV19
size: -

CDR3: CASSEGLTSGRPVITDTQYF
DNA: TGTGCCAGCAGTGAAGGCTTGACTAGCGGGAGGCCAGTTATCACAGATACGCAGTATTTT
D: TRBD2
J: TRBJ2-3
V: TRBV6-1
size: -

CDR3: CASKERGNSYEQYF
DNA: TGTGCCAGTAAGGAGCGGGGGAATTCCTACGAGCAGTACTTC
D: TRBD2
J: TRBJ2-7
V: TRBV19
size: -

CDR3: CASTVIAGDSEQYF
DNA: TGTGCCAGCACGGTGATAGCGGGAGACTCCGAGCAGTACTTC
D: TRBD2
J: TRBJ2-7
V: TRBV2
size: -

CDR3: CASSPPNGQFSYEQYF
DNA: TGTGCCAGCAGCCCTCCTAATGGACAGTTTTCCTACGAGCAGTACTTC
D: -
J: TRBJ2-7
V: TRBV7-2
size: -

CDR3: CASSPREDTGCGETQYF
DNA: TGTGCCAGCAGCCCTCGAGAAGATACAGGGTGCGGAGAGACCCAGTACTTC
D: -
J: TRBJ2-5
V: TRBV12-1
size: -

CDR3: CASSLAIGNSPLHF
DNA: TGTGCCAGCAGCTTAGCTATCGGGAATTCACCCCTCCACTTT
D: -
J: TRBJ1-6
V: TRBV11-2
size: -

CDR3: CASTRGQARTYTGELFF
DNA: TGTGCCAGTACCCGAGGACAGGCGAGGACGTACACCGGGGAGCTGTTTTTT
D: TRBD1
J: TRBJ2-2
V: TRBV19
size: once

CDR3: CASSLRGGYQPQHF
DNA: TGTGCCAGCAGTTTACGCGGGGGGTATCAGCCCCAGCATTTT
D: -
J: TRBJ1-5
V: TRBV27
size: -